A selection of T cell receptor beta chains follows, all from one sample in a study of shared clonotypes between healthy human individuals. Generated by immunoSEQ multiplex PCR, the TCRdb table keeps only in-frame clones and is missing some. The repertoire holds 2 million to 2.5 million clones, with approximately 95% as singletons. The sample taken for sequencing was naive CD4+ T cells sorted from blood. The receptors derive from a man younger than 30 in good health. Each CDR3 is given with its conserved first and last residue.

TRBV10-3,CAISQDSGANVLTF
TRBV5-4,CASSSDGLNTEAFF
TRBV4-2,CASSQDWDAASGANVLTF
TRBV30,CAWSVLQGTQYF
TRBV4-1,CASSRLQDSSYEQYF
TRBV19,CASSIRSSGQGYSPLHF
TRBV7-2,CASSPDRINQPQHF
TRBV12-2,CASRLRPGSGGPLHF
TRBV5-8,CASSPWTGGDSNQPQHF
TRBV5-8,CASSPLAGGKSNQPQHF
TRBV7-3,CASSAGRQNSPLHF
TRBV30,CAWSSGGDTQYF
TRBV7-2,CASSLAGWRQETQYF
TRBV6-6,CASSSTTPGQNYGYTF
TRBV7-8,CASSLDGTGGRTEAFF
TRBV5-1,CASSLDSSSGANVLTF
TRBV7-9,CASSFSGRAGGEQFF
TRBV28,CASSFFPGTGRALF
TRBV11-2,CASSRSGHRYNEQFF
TRBV6-1,CASSRDSLGWAEAFF
TRBV7-2,CASSLFGRAGKQETQYF
TRBV19,CASSPGLAGRDTQYF
TRBV6-1,CASSENRGEQYF
TRBV28,CASSLRTEAFF
TRBV27,CASSLTGVWGGELFF
TRBV13,CASSPPWTYQETQYF
TRBV28,CAITGTARRGYTF